This T cell receptor beta chain was found in a study of T cells in Graves' hyperthyroidism and ophthalmopathy. Amplified regions were TCR beta CDR3 sequences from RNA transcripts. The HTBI primer set was used in a first-round RT-PCR of the TCR CDR3. From the multiplex PCR reads, TCRdb called clonotypes with MiXCR, one entry per CDR3 protein. Of some 650,000 distinct CDR3 sequences listed, around 15% are singletons. V was cut by 3 bases and J by 0 bases, with 10 bases left in between. The CDR3 has 15 residues. The germline V gene has CDR1 MDHEN and CDR2 SYDVKM. This chain uses TRBV28 with TRBJ2-3; perhaps TRBD2 as D (5 bases). The sequence derives from a woman aged 40 to 50 with Graves' ophthalmopathy. Sequencing used blood. This CDR3 is CASSFRGASTDTQYF. The CDR3 bases are TGTGCCAGCAGTTTCCGGGGAGCTAGCACAGATACGCAGTATTTT. Filled out from reference TRBV28 and TRBJ2-3, the complete variable domain reads DVKVTQSSRYLVKRTGEKVFLECVQDMDHENMFWYRQDPGLGLRLIYFSYDVKMKEKGDIPEGYSVSREKKERFSLILESASTNQTSMYLCASSFRGASTDTQYFGPGTRLTVL.